This is a list of T cell receptor beta chains from one sample in a study of T cells in Graves' hyperthyroidism and ophthalmopathy. TCRdb redid the calling of the multiplex PCR reads with MiXCR, one entry per CDR3 protein. This table holds roughly 200,000 distinct CDR3 sequences, approximately 16% found once. What was sequenced was blood. Receptors originate from a man in his forties with Graves' hyperthyroidism. The CDR3 runs from the conserved cysteine through the conserved F or W. The order of the fields is J gene, D gene, V gene, clone size, CDR3 DNA, CDR3 protein. D genes are given only for firm matches. Size values are once, few and many counts, or a class for expanded clones, and some rows have none.

TRBJ2-5 . TRBV5-1 . TGCGCCAGCAGCTTAGGTGCGGGGACTCAGTACTTC CASSLGAGTQYF
TRBJ2-3 TRBD2 TRBV6-1 many TGTGCCAGCAGTGAAGCGCTTCGAGCGGGGGGCACAGATACGCAGTATTTT CASSEALRAGGTDTQYF
TRBJ1-4 . TRBV27 few TGTGCCAGCAGTTTATCGTTACCCGCAACTAATGAAAAACTGTTTTTT CASSLSLPATNEKLFF
TRBJ2-6 TRBD1 TRBV20-1 few TGCAGTGCTAGTGACAGGGAAGGTTATGGGGCCAACGTCCTGACTTTC CSASDREGYGANVLTF
TRBJ1-6 . TRBV28 many TGTGCCAGCAGTATAAACGACAGGAGCGTAGATTCACCCCTCCACTTT CASSINDRSVDSPLHF
TRBJ2-7 . TRBV5-6 many TGTGCCAGCAGCTTGGAGGGCAGGAAGAGCTACGAGCAGTACTTC CASSLEGRKSYEQYF
TRBJ2-7 . TRBV6-2/TRBV6-3 many TGTGCCAGCAGTTACTCTGGGCTATTAGGACGATACGAGCAGTACTTC CASSYSGLLGRYEQYF
TRBJ1-5 TRBD1 TRBV5-1 . TGCGCCAGCAGCCCGGGACAGGCCAGAGATCAGCCCCAGCATTTT CASSPGQARDQPQHF
TRBJ2-1 TRBD1 TRBV7-3 many TGTGCCAGCAGCCTTCAGGGACAGGGCTACAATGAGCAGTTCTTC CASSLQGQGYNEQFF
TRBJ1-3 . TRBV4-1 . TGCGCCAGCAGCCAAGATTGGACAAACACCATATATTTT CASSQDWTNTIYF
TRBJ2-1 TRBD2 TRBV20-1 many TGCAGTGCTGGGGAAGGTAGCGGGGGGGGATTAGGTGAGCAGTTCTTC CSAGEGSGGGLGEQFF
TRBJ2-1 . TRBV30 . TGTGCCTGGAGTCTCGGCACAGGGCTTGAGCAGTTCTTC CAWSLGTGLEQFF
TRBJ1-1 . TRBV30 many TGTGCCTGGAGGGAACCCAGGGGAACGGGCACTGAAGCTTTCTTT CAWREPRGTGTEAFF